Each of the 24 T cell receptor beta chains below was sequenced from the same sample in a study of blood T cells in healthy people across ages. Primers used in a second PCR of about 6 to 11 cycles were a sample-barcoded 5' primer and a J-beta primer mix. TCRdb re-called the 5' RACE reads through MiXCR, storing one row per CDR3 protein. Of more than 650,000 distinct CDR3 sequences listed, 50% to 65% are singletons. Sequenced sample: blood. These receptors were obtained from an elderly man in good health.

This clonotype appeared a few times. V usage is TRBV10-2 and J usage is TRBJ2-5; 7 bases match TRBD2. The ends lost 8 bases at V and 7 bases at J; junction bases unmatched: 1. This CDR3 is 10 amino acids long. Germline V CDR1 and CDR2: WSHSY, SAAADI. Here the CDR3 reads CASWEGTQYF. DNA of the CDR3: TGCGCCAGCTGGGAGGGGACCCAGTACTTC.

This clonotype was detected a few times. The CDR3 sequence: CASSLGVVGDEQYF. The CDR3 nucleotides read TGTGCCAGCAGCTTAGGAGTTGTGGGGGACGAGCAGTACTTC. The gene calls are TRBV7-6 and TRBJ2-7; D tentatively fits TRBD1 or TRBD2 (5 bases each). The length of the CDR3 is 14 residues. Trimming left V 1 base short and J 5 bases short, with 12 bases between. The V gene's germline CDR1 is SGHVS and CDR2 FNYEAQ.

V is TRBV5-1 and J is TRBJ2-7, with D possibly TRBD1 on 5 matching bases. The CDR3 is made up of 15 amino acids. Germline V gene sequence: CDR1 SGHRS, CDR2 YFSETQ. V shed 0 bases and J shed 7 bases, with 17 bases lying between them. The CDR3 protein is CASSLAVTASGEQYF. DNA for the CDR3: TGCGCCAGCAGCTTGGCCGTGACAGCGTCTGGGGAGCAGTACTTC.

The chain combines TRBV6-1 with TRBJ1-1; 7 bases map to TRBD1. The ends lost 7 bases at V and 3 bases at J; junction bases unmatched: 8. Germline CDR1 MNHNS, CDR2 SASEGT. The CDR3 runs to 14 residues. In DNA form, the CDR3 reads TGTGCCAGCAAAACGGGGACAGATCACACTGAAGCTTTCTTT. Translated: CASKTGTDHTEAFF.

At least ten counts were recorded for this clonotype. The rearrangement uses TRBV5-1 and TRBJ2-7, with D tentatively TRBD2 (5 bases). The CDR3 loop spans 14 amino acids. Germline CDR1 SGHRS, CDR2 YFSETQ. Trimming stripped 0 bases from V and 4 bases from J, with 11 bases between. CDR3 sequence (DNA): TGCGCCAGCAGCTTGGCCGGCGGGCAATACGAGCAGTACTTC. This sequence encodes CASSLAGGQYEQYF. Full variable domain (remainder filled in from reference TRBV5-1 and TRBJ2-7): KAGVTQTPRYLIKTRGQQVTLSCSPISGHRSVSWYQQTPGQGLQFLFEYFSETQRNKGNFPGRFSGRQFSNSRSEMNVSTLELGDSALYLCASSLAGGQYEQYFGPGTRLTVT.

This chain uses TRBV5-1 with TRBJ2-7; D remains ambiguous. V was clipped by 0 bases and J by 3 bases, with 13 bases between them. Looked up from germline, CDR1 is SGHRS and CDR2 is YFSETQ. CDR3 length equals 15 residues. This chain's CDR3 is CASSLAVGTYYEQYF. CDR3 in DNA: TGCGCCAGCAGCTTGGCCGTTGGCACTTACTACGAGCAGTACTTC.

In this sample, this clonotype turned up a few times. J is TRBJ2-5 and V is TRBV27, with no clear D. There are 13 residues in the CDR3. Germline V gives CDR1 MNHEY, CDR2 SMNVEV (reference sequence). Trimming took off 5 bases at V and 4 bases at J, with 11 bases between the two ends. For the CDR3, the DNA is TGTGCCAGCAGTCCCCGGCCGAGAGAGACCCAGTACTTC. It is translated as CASSPRPRETQYF.

This clonotype has just a few counts. This rearrangement joins TRBV6-5 to TRBJ2-3; D ambiguous. The V gene's germline CDR1 is MNHEY and CDR2 SVGAGI. This CDR3 has 13 residues. V lost 5 bases to trimming and J lost 7 bases, with 13 bases between them. CDR3 region: CASSRLVTNTQYF. In DNA form, the CDR3 reads TGTGCCAGCAGTCGCCTAGTTACAAATACGCAGTATTTT.

This clonotype showed up just a few times. The chain is built from TRBV7-6 and TRBJ1-2; tentatively, D is TRBD1 (5 bases). Germline V CDR1 and CDR2: SGHVS, FNYEAQ. This CDR3 is built from 14 residues. Trimming cost V 5 bases and J 7 bases, with 17 bases left between them. CDR3 sequence reads: CASSPTAGQSGYTF. The CDR3 DNA sequence: TGTGCCAGCAGCCCCACAGCAGGGCAATCTGGCTACACCTTC.

V and J are TRBV11-2 and TRBJ2-7; perhaps D is TRBD1 or TRBD2 (6 bases each). CDR1 and CDR2 from the germline V gene are SGHAT and FQNNGV. This CDR3 region has 13 residues. V was trimmed by 2 bases and J by 4 bases, leaving 9 bases between them. In DNA form, the CDR3 reads TGTGCCAGCAGCTTAATAGGGGGGTACGAGCAGTACTTC. Translation: CASSLIGGYEQYF.

This clonotype was seen more than once but under ten times. Mismatch with germline at one junction end may stem from a read error. The V and J genes are TRBV7-3 and TRBJ2-1; weak D call: TRBD2 (5 bases). The CDR3 has 13 residues. CDR1 is SGHTA, CDR2 FQGTGA, per germline. The CDR3 coding sequence is TGTGCCAGCAGCCCTAGCCCCCGGGGAGAGCAGTTTTTC. Amino acids: CASSPSPRGEQFF.

The sample holds one count of this clonotype. A clone one base away is much larger, so this may be a read error. J is TRBJ2-7 and V is TRBV20-1; no clear D. Germline loops: CDR1 DFQATT, CDR2 SNEGSKA (reference sequence). This CDR3 contains 15 residues. The CDR3 protein is CSARAEKGVSYVQYF. In DNA form, the CDR3 reads TGCAGTGCTAGAGCTGAGAAAGGCGTGTCCTACGTGCAGTACTTC.

This rearrangement joins TRBV6-2 or TRBV6-3 to TRBJ2-4; 10 positions match TRBD2. CDR1 MNHEY and CDR2 SVGEGT come from the germline V gene. The V gene end was trimmed by 2 bases and the J gene end by 13 bases; junction bases not matched to a gene: 14. The CDR3 length is 16 residues. The CDR3: CASSYRRASGGGEQYF. The CDR3 DNA follows: TGTGCCAGCAGTTACCGGCGGGCTAGCGGGGGAGGTGAGCAGTACTTC.

In DNA form, the CDR3 reads TGTGCTAGTGGCTCTGCAGGGTGGGGCCAAGAGACCCAGTACTTC. Residues: CASGSAGWGQETQYF. The chain couples TRBV12-5 to TRBJ2-5, with TRBD1 as a possible D gene (5 bases). This CDR3 region has 15 residues. V lost 6 bases, J lost 1 base, and 15 bases lay in between. Germline loops: CDR1 LGHNT, CDR2 FRNRAP.

This clonotype appeared many times. The CDR3 sequence is CASSLGQETQYF. The CDR3 DNA reads TGCGCCAGCAGCTTGGGGCAAGAGACCCAGTACTTC. The V call is TRBV5-1, the J call TRBJ2-5; D unclear. This CDR3 region has 12 residues. Trimming cost V 0 bases and J 2 bases, with 2 bases left between them. Germline loops: CDR1 SGHRS, CDR2 YFSETQ.

This sequence joins TRBV15 and TRBJ2-3, with D perhaps matching TRBD2 (6 bases). Trimming took 5 bases from V and 4 from J, leaving 10 bases between them. Germline assignment: CDR1 LNHNV and CDR2 YYDKDF (reference sequence). The CDR3 loop spans 13 amino acids. CDR3: CATSGGLPDTQYF. In DNA form, the CDR3 reads TGTGCCACCAGCGGGGGGTTGCCAGATACGCAGTATTTT.

The table lists this clonotype with a few counts. This chain links TRBV15 with TRBJ1-1; tentatively, D is TRBD1 (6 bases). This CDR3 has 15 residues. Trimming cost V 0 bases and J 1 base, with 9 bases left between them. CDR1 is LNHNV and CDR2 is YYDKDF in the germline V gene (reference sequence). The CDR3 nucleotides are TGTGCCACCAGCAGAGATAGGGGGGCGAACACTGAAGCTTTCTTT. The encoded protein is CATSRDRGANTEAFF.

The chain links TRBV7-2 to TRBJ2-7, with 11 bases fitting TRBD2. CDR1 is SGHTA and CDR2 is FQGNSA in the germline V gene. The CDR3 has 15 amino acids. V shed 2 bases, J shed 4 bases, and the junction held 4 bases outside the gene matches. CDR3 DNA sequence: TGTGCCAGCAGCTTATACGGACTAGCGGGTTACGAGCAGTACTTC. Its protein is CASSLYGLAGYEQYF.

The J gene is TRBJ2-5, the V gene TRBV24-1; 7 nucleotides match TRBD2. The germline V gene encodes CDR1 KGHDR and CDR2 SFDVKD. V lost 2 bases to trimming and J lost 1 base; unmatched junction nucleotides: 3. CDR3 length equals 15 residues. The CDR3: CATSDSAGRQETQYF. The CDR3 nucleotides read TGTGCCACCAGTGATTCAGCGGGACGCCAAGAGACCCAGTACTTC.

The chain is built from TRBV2 and TRBJ2-7, with 8 bases identical to TRBD2. After removal of 5 bases from V and 6 bases from J, the junction contained 6 bases not matched to a gene. Germline loops: CDR1 SNHLY, CDR2 FYNNEI. The CDR3 sequence is 13 residues long. The CDR3 sequence is CASSTGTRGEQYF. The CDR3 region has the DNA TGTGCCAGCAGTACCGGGACTAGAGGCGAGCAGTACTTC.

Regarding this clonotype: This may arise from a read error, as a much more abundant clone is one base away. The J gene is TRBJ2-1, the V gene TRBV3-1; D is unclear. The DNA end favors TRBJ2-7, so the J call may be wrong. The CDR3 runs to 13 residues. Germline V gene data show CDR1 as LGHDT and CDR2 as YNNKEL (reference sequence). This CDR3 reads CASSQGGYNEQYF. The CDR3 coding sequence is TGTGCCAGCAGCCAAGGCGGCTACAATGAGCAGTACTTC.

This clonotype has just a few counts. This sequence joins TRBV12-3 or TRBV12-4 and TRBJ2-1; 8 bases map to TRBD1. J was trimmed by 8 bases and V by 3 bases; bases with no gene match: 9. The CDR3 runs 15 residues. CDR3 sequence (DNA): TGTGCCAGCAGTTTTCAAATAGACAGGGGCCATGAGCAGTTCTTC. Protein product: CASSFQIDRGHEQFF.

The chain employs TRBV27 and TRBJ2-2; 8 nucleotides agree with TRBD1. V trimming: 5 bases; J trimming: 4 bases; junction bases outside the gene matches: 6. Germline CDR1 and CDR2: MNHEY and SMNVEV (reference sequence). This CDR3 region has 15 residues. The CDR3 nucleotides read TGTGCCAGCAGTGCTGACAGGGGTGGCACCGGGGAGCTGTTTTTT. It yields the protein CASSADRGGTGELFF.

The gene calls are TRBV21-1 and TRBJ2-3; the D call TRBD1 from the table was never checked on the DNA. TRBV21-1 is described as a pseudogene. This CDR3 has 18 residues. The CDR3 sequence: CASSTPGGGPFKHRYAYF. Written as DNA, the CDR3 is TGTGCCAGCAGCACCCCAGGGGGGGGACCTTTCAAGCACAGATACGCGTATTTT.